This TCR beta chain comes out of a study of T cells in Graves' hyperthyroidism and ophthalmopathy. For the study at large: Peripheral blood was drawn at first diagnosis, prior to all treatment.

Study-level results: Among clonotypes expanded in thyroid above 0.001, most were also found in blood.

Amplification yielded TCR beta CDR3 regions, with RNA transcripts as the source. HTBI primers were the set used in a first-round RT-PCR of the TCR CDR3. TCRdb analysed the multiplex PCR reads with MiXCR anew, one entry per CDR3 protein. The table includes 650,000 to 750,000 distinct CDR3 sequences, roughly 15% detected once. The germline CDR1 and CDR2 sequences are GTSNPN and SVGIG (reference sequence). The CDR3 contains 12 residues. V lost 1 base and J 4 bases, leaving 7 bases between the germline ends. Hyperthyroidism patients were newly diagnosed, had disease duration under 2 months, and were aged 18 to 65 years. Orbital computed tomography and thyroid ultrasound, together with serum TRAb and thyroxine and clinical symptoms, were used for diagnoses. This clonotype was recorded many times. Its target is unknown.

The sequence was collected from a woman younger than 30 with Graves' hyperthyroidism. This chain uses TRBV30 with TRBJ1-2; D gene uncertain. The sequenced material came from blood. In nucleotides, the CDR3 is TGTGCCTGGAGTGGGGGATCCTATGGCTACACCTTC. Translation: CAWSGGSYGYTF.